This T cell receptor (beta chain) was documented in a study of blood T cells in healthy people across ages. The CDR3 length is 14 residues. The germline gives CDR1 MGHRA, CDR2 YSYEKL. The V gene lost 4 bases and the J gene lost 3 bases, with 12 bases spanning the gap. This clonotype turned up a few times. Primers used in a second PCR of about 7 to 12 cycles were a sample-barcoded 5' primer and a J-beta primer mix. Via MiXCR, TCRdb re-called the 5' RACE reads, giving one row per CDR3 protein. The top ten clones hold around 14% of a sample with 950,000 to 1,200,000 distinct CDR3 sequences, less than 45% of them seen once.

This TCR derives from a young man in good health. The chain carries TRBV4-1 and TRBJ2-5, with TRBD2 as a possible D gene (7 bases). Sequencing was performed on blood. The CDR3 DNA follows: TGCGCCAGCAGCCTTCGAGGGGGGGAAGAGACCCAGTACTTC. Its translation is CASSLRGGEETQYF.